Below are 19 T cell receptor beta chains sequenced from a single sample in a study of tumor-infiltrating lymphocytes in primary liver carcinoma. Total RNA (roughly 0.45 ug) served as template for TCR beta cDNA synthesis primed by a constant-region primer. Library construction for TCR beta comprised three nested multiplex PCR rounds performed with slightly modified ARM-PCR. Primers for the first two PCR rounds were TRBV1-TRBV30 forward primers and a C-beta reverse primer (around 11 cycles per round). One entry per CDR3 protein results from TCRdb running MiXCR on the multiplex PCR reads. The table lists 85,000 to 100,000 distinct CDR3 sequences, about 70% of them singletons. Unsorted bulk tissue, about 18-32 mg of it, served as the source for co-extraction of RNA and DNA. The sequencing sample was made of tumor-adjacent normal liver tissue. The receptors derive from a man between 40 and 49 years old with primary liver carcinoma and hepatitis B virus infection.

A remark on this clonotype: It may be a read error: a sequence one base away is much more abundant. This chain uses TRBV2 with TRBJ2-3; the D is unclear. This CDR3 region has 15 residues. V was pared by 8 bases and J by 2 bases, with 17 bases between. Germline V gives CDR1 SNHLY, CDR2 FYNNEI. The CDR3 sequence: CASRWSQLSTDTQYF. The CDR3 DNA is TGTGCCAGCCGGTGGTCCCAGTTATCCACAGATACGCAGTATTTT.

The chain is built from TRBV7-8 and TRBJ1-5; maybe TRBD1 (5 bases). The CDR3 contains 15 residues. The germline CDR1 and CDR2 sequences are SGHVS and FQNEAQ. V shed 2 bases and J shed 6 bases, with 14 bases lying between them. CDR3 nucleotides: TGTGCCAGCAGCTTAATTACGGGGGGGGTTCAGCCCCAGCATTTT. Protein sequence: CASSLITGGVQPQHF.

The chain is built from TRBV30 and TRBJ2-1; 9 positions agree with TRBD2. The V segment lost 4 bases and the J segment 4 bases; nucleotides outside the gene matches: 8. The CDR3 length is 15 residues. CDR1 and CDR2 from the germline V gene are GTSNPN and SVGIG (reference sequence). The CDR3 bases are TGTGCCTGGATTGCTATAGCGGGAGCATACAATGAGCAGTTCTTC. This codes for CAWIAIAGAYNEQFF.

A remark on this clonotype: One end of the junction varies from germline; a read error may be responsible. This chain connects TRBV11-2 to TRBJ2-3; 10 bases match TRBD1. Germline V gene data show CDR1 as SGHAT and CDR2 as FQNNGV. The CDR3 contains 16 residues. The CDR3, as DNA: TGTGTCAGCAACGGCGGAGGACAGGGGGAGGCAGATACGCAGTATTTT. Its protein is CVSNGGGQGEADTQYF. Full variable domain (remainder filled in from reference TRBV11-2 and TRBJ2-3): EAGVAQSPRYKIIEKRQSVAFWCNPISGHATLYWYQQILGQGPKLLIQFQNNGVVDDSQLPKDRFSAERLKGVDSTLKIQPAKLEDSAVYLCVSNGGGQGEADTQYFGPGTRLTVL.

This clonotype was counted at least ten times. The chain uses TRBV6-1 and TRBJ1-1, with no clear D. Trimming shortened V by 1 base and J by 5 bases, and 11 bases separated the two germline ends. The germline CDR1 and CDR2 sequences are MNHNS and SASEGT. The CDR3 totals 14 residues. The CDR3 DNA follows: TGTGCCAGCAGTGAAGTGAAGGGTGTAACTGAAGCTTTCTTT. This gives the protein CASSEVKGVTEAFF.

This clonotype was observed many times. The rearrangement joins TRBV4-2 to TRBJ1-5; a possible D gene is TRBD1 (5 bases). Germline-derived CDR1 and CDR2 are LGHNA and YNFKEQ. This CDR3 is 16 amino acids long. Trimming left V 0 bases short and J 7 bases short, with 16 bases between. Here the CDR3 reads CASSQDPGQAGQPQHF. Written as DNA, the CDR3 is TGTGCCAGCAGCCAAGATCCGGGGCAGGCGGGGCAGCCCCAGCATTTT.

This clonotype was seen just once. The junction does not match germline at one end; this may be a read error. The chain is built from TRBV5-1 and TRBJ2-1; D is possibly TRBD2 (6 bases). Per germline, CDR1 SGHRS and CDR2 YFSETQ. The CDR3 spans 17 residues. The CDR3 here is CASSLVRDSGSYNEQLF. The CDR3 DNA sequence: TGCGCCAGCAGCTTGGTACGGGACTCCGGCTCCTACAATGAGCAGTTATTC.

A remark on this clonotype: An end of the junction differs from the germline gene, which may be a read error. This chain connects TRBV4-1 to TRBJ2-2, with D possibly called TRBD1 or TRBD2 (5 bases each). The CDR3 sequence is 16 residues long. CDR1 is MGHRA, CDR2 YSYEKL, per germline. For the CDR3, the DNA is TGCGCCAGCTGCCAAGTCGCGGCAGGGACCACCGGGGACCTGTTTTTT. Protein sequence: CASCQVAAGTTGDLFF.

The J gene is TRBJ1-6, the V gene TRBV18; 10 nucleotides align to TRBD1. The CDR3 sequence is 14 residues long. Looked up from germline, CDR1 is KGHSH and CDR2 is LQKENI. Germline trimming cut 4 bases from V and 7 bases from J; bases unmatched to any gene: 1. CDR3 DNA: TGTGCCAGCTCACGGGGACAGGGGAATTCACCCCTCCACTTT. Translation gives CASSRGQGNSPLHF. Complete variable domain (other parts from reference TRBV18 and TRBJ1-6): NAGVMQNPRHLVRRRGQEARLRCSPMKGHSHVYWYRQLPEEGLKFMVYLQKENIIDESGMPKERFSAEFPKEGPSILRIQQVVRGDSAAYFCASSRGQGNSPLHFGNGTRLTVT.

The V and J genes are TRBV5-1 and TRBJ2-7, with 10 positions matching TRBD2. Germline V gene data show CDR1 as SGHRS and CDR2 as YFSETQ. Losses at the gene ends were 3 bases for V and 2 bases for J; bases not matched to a gene: 5. The CDR3 length is 15 residues. DNA of the CDR3: TGCGCCAGCAGCTCTAGCGGGAGCGCCACCTACGAGCAGTACTTC. Amino acid sequence: CASSSSGSATYEQYF.

The table lists this clonotype with a few counts. The rearrangement uses TRBV2 and TRBJ2-5; 8 bases fit TRBD2. The ends lost 8 bases at V and 5 bases at J; junction bases unmatched: 7. The CDR3 is 13 amino acids. Germline loops: CDR1 SNHLY, CDR2 FYNNEI. The CDR3 DNA is TGTGCCAGCCATATAGCGGGATGGGAGACCCAGTACTTC. Translating gives CASHIAGWETQYF.

The rearrangement uses TRBV12-3 or TRBV12-4 and TRBJ2-7; TRBD1 agrees at 9 bases. The junction had 11 bases not matched to a gene; V was cut back by 7 bases and J by 10 bases. The CDR3 is made up of 13 amino acids. CDR3 nucleotide sequence: TGTGCCAGCACGGACAGGGGCGCGATCGAACAGTACTTC. It is translated as CASTDRGAIEQYF.

The genes are TRBV7-3 and TRBJ2-7, with TRBD2 identical over 9 bases. Germline CDR1 SGHTA, CDR2 FQGTGA. The CDR3 totals 14 residues. Trimming at V came to 6 bases and at J to 3 bases, leaving 6 bases not matched to a gene. This CDR3 reads CASRLSGGYYEQYF. The CDR3 nucleotides read TGTGCCAGCAGACTTAGCGGGGGCTACTACGAGCAGTACTTC.

This clonotype was recorded once. Since a much larger clone is just one base distant, this may be a read error. V usage is TRBV28 and J usage is TRBJ2-4; 11 bases fit TRBD2. The CDR3 spans 18 residues. V lost 6 bases, J lost 2 bases, and 12 bases stayed unmatched. From germline, CDR1 is MDHEN and CDR2 SYDVKM. CDR3 protein: CASSRGLAVLLTKNIQYF. The DNA of the CDR3 is TGTGCCAGCAGCCGGGGACTAGCGGTCCTCCTAACCAAAAACATTCAGTACTTC.

Note on this clonotype: This may stem from a read error, because a much larger clone lies one nucleotide away. The chain combines TRBV6-1 with TRBJ2-7, with 8 bases matching TRBD2. The CDR3 has 14 amino acids. Germline-derived CDR1 and CDR2 are MNHNS and SASEGT. The CDR3 spells CANSEARLAGEQYF. In nucleotides, the CDR3 is TGTGCCAACAGTGAAGCGCGATTAGCGGGGGAGCAGTACTTC.

This clonotype came up many times. The V call is TRBV7-9, the J call TRBJ2-1, with TRBD2 identical over 7 bases. The CDR3 is 12 residues long. Germline V gene lookup returns CDR1 SEHNR and CDR2 FQNEAQ (reference sequence). V lost 5 bases, J lost 9 bases, and 4 bases stayed unmatched. The CDR3 reads CASSTTGGEQFF. The CDR3 DNA is TGTGCCAGCAGCACTACGGGGGGTGAGCAGTTCTTC.

A word on this clonotype: Relative to the germline gene, one junction end is altered; a read error may explain this. This chain joins TRBV29-1 and TRBJ1-2; D gene unclear. Germline lookup yields CDR1 SQVTM and CDR2 ANQGSEA. This CDR3 spans 12 amino acids. The CDR3 DNA reads as TGCAGCGTTGGTGACCAAAGCTATGGCTTCACCTTC. This gives the protein CSVGDQSYGFTF.

About this clonotype: A read error is possible here, since a much larger clone lies one base away. The chain joins TRBV6-1 to TRBJ1-5; 7 nucleotides line up with TRBD1. The CDR3 is 14 amino acids. The germline CDR1 and CDR2 sequences are MNHNS and SASEGT. DNA of the CDR3: TGTGCCGGCAGGCCCGGGACAGGCAATCAGCCCCAGCATTTT. Amino acids: CAGRPGTGNQPQHF.

V is TRBV11-3 and J is TRBJ2-1; 14 bases agree with TRBD2. This CDR3 is built from 16 residues. The germline V gene encodes CDR1 SGHNT and CDR2 YENEEA. The junction had 13 bases not matched to a gene; V was cut back by 9 bases and J by 9 bases. The CDR3 DNA reads TGTGCCAGTGGCTTATCAGGGACTAGCGGGGGAGGTGAGCAGTTCTTC. Protein product: CASGLSGTSGGGEQFF.